The 7 T cell receptor beta chains below come from one sample, sequenced in a study of T cells in Graves' hyperthyroidism and ophthalmopathy. TCR beta CDR3 sequences were amplified from RNA transcripts. Using the HTBI primer set, a first-round RT-PCR was run on the TCR CDR3. TCRdb ran MiXCR on the multiplex PCR reads and lists one entry per CDR3 protein. The sample lists around 360,000 distinct CDR3 sequences, approximately 14% occurring once. The material sequenced was blood. All receptors come from a woman between 55 and 75 years old with Graves' ophthalmopathy.

This clonotype was observed a few times. Relative to the germline gene, one junction end is altered; a read error may explain this. The chain couples TRBV20-1 to TRBJ2-5; D gene uncertain. The CDR3 is 12 residues long. Germline lookup yields CDR1 DFQATT and CDR2 SNEGSKA (reference sequence). CDR3 protein: CSAGRNQETQCF. CDR3 coding DNA: TGCAGTGCCGGACGAAACCAAGAGACCCAGTGCTTC.

In regard to this clonotype: One base away lies a much larger clone, so this may be a sequencing read error. The chain has TRBV5-6 and TRBJ1-1; TRBD1 agrees at 9 bases. The germline V gene encodes CDR1 SGHDT and CDR2 YYEEEE. V lost 7 bases to trimming and J lost 4 bases; unmatched junction nucleotides: 8. The CDR3 extends over 14 amino acids. CDR3 sequence: CASGLMTGGTEAFF. DNA for the CDR3: TGTGCCAGCGGCCTGATGACAGGGGGCACTGAAGCTTTCTTT.

This clonotype was seen a few times. The J gene is TRBJ2-4, the V gene TRBV3-1; TRBD1 agrees at 7 bases. Trimming took 4 bases from V and 6 from J; bases not matched to a gene: 12. The CDR3 runs to 16 residues. Germline CDR1 LGHDT, CDR2 YNNKEL (reference sequence). The CDR3 sequence is CASSLQGTARGNIQYF. The CDR3 coding sequence is TGTGCCAGCAGCCTACAGGGGACCGCCAGAGGAAACATTCAGTACTTC. Filled out from reference TRBV3-1 and TRBJ2-4, the complete variable domain reads DTAVSQTPKYLVTQMGNDKSIKCEQNLGHDTMYWYKQDSKKFLKIMFSYNNKELIINETVPNRFSPKSPDKAHLNLHINSLELGDSAVYFCASSLQGTARGNIQYFGAGTRLSVL.

This clonotype was counted between two and nine times. V gene TRBV7-9 combines with J gene TRBJ2-7, with D uncertain. Germline V gene lookup returns CDR1 SEHNR and CDR2 FQNEAQ (reference sequence). There are 13 residues in the CDR3. The V and J ends lost 0 bases and 5 bases respectively, with 8 bases between them. The CDR3 region has the DNA TGTGCCAGCAGCTTAGCAGGATTGAACGAGCAGTACTTC. This sequence encodes CASSLAGLNEQYF.

In its sample, this clonotype was seen many times. The chain couples TRBV24-1 to TRBJ1-5, with a tentative D call TRBD1 (6 bases). With 7 bases removed from V and 2 bases from J, the gap between germline ends came to 14 bases. The CDR3 consists of 15 residues. Germline V gene sequence: CDR1 KGHDR, CDR2 SFDVKD. The CDR3 coding sequence is TGTGCCACCAGGAGCGGGGGGGCCGGCAATCAGCCCCAGCATTTT. Residues: CATRSGGAGNQPQHF.

The chain joins TRBV12-3 or TRBV12-4 to TRBJ2-1; possibly TRBD1 for D (5 bases). The CDR3 loop spans 15 amino acids. V was shortened by 2 bases and J by 3 bases, with 11 bases between the two germline ends. The CDR3 reads CASSLRGPIYNEQFF. CDR3 bases: TGTGCCAGCAGTTTAAGGGGCCCGATCTACAATGAGCAGTTCTTC.

The chain employs TRBV15 and TRBJ2-2; D uncertain. Trimming left V 0 bases short and J 6 bases short, with 5 bases between. CDR3 length equals 13 residues. Germline V lookup: CDR1 LNHNV, CDR2 YYDKDF (reference sequence). The CDR3 nucleotides are TGTGCCACCAGCAGAGATATAGCCGGGGAGCTGTTTTTT. Translating it yields CATSRDIAGELFF.